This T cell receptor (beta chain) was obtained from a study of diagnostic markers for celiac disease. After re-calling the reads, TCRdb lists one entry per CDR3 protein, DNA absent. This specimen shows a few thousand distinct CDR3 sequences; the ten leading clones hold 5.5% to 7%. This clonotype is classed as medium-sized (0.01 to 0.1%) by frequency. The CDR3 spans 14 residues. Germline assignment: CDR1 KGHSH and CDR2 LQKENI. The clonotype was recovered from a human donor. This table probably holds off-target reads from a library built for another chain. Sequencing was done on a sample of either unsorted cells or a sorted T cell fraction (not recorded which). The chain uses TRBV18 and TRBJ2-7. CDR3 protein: CASSLAGGGYEQYF.